This T cell receptor (beta chain) was found in a study of blood T cell repertoires in COVID-19 (TCRdb year 2020). For the study in its entirety: Samples covering the acute and convalescent phases of COVID-19 were provided by collaborators in the United States, Italy and Spain. The sample metadata nearly always contained a de-identified subject ID, COVID-19 status, age in years and sex. Subjects who had been exposed to COVID-19, were actively infected with it, or had recovered from it provided the deeply sampled blood TCRbeta repertoires that made up the dataset. The prospective study material was composed of cDNA or gDNA derived from T cells, B-cell-depleted T cells, or PBMCs. The repertoires were released in a freely available public database intended as a resource for research on the immune response to SARS-CoV-2. Where available, HLA class I and class II types were taken from metadata supplied by the sample provider and were not determined by assay-based typing. Samples came from the ongoing ImmuneRACE study (first 160 participants) plus 1,254 subjects from 6 global collaborators.

As for this clone: Its antigen remains unidentified. Base-call qualities are not available, and no considerably larger clone is one nucleotide away.

The immunoSEQ Assay, a bias-controlled multiplex PCR, was used to amplify TCRbeta CDR3 regions from genomic DNA. The original methods were these. The number of nucleated cells in each sample was estimated by amplification of reference gene primers within the assay. To quantify the absolute abundance of each unique TCRbeta CDR3 rearrangement, sequence reads were collapsed and filtered. For each sample, productive Simpson clonality was calculated as the square root of Simpson's diversity index across productive rearrangements. TCRdb holds this immuneACCESS table with in-frame rearrangements only. Some clones are missing; in checked studies, unresolved V genes explain under half, and the rest has no known cause. V, J and clone size are taken as reported in that table, and D and trimming were inferred from the DNA itself. Recorded for this sample are about 390,000 clones; roughly 86% of them occurred a single time. Roughly 2.1% of the sample is held by the ten biggest clonotypes.

Trimming takes 1 base from V and 4 bases from J, and the germline ends sit 13 bases apart. The CDR3 spans 15 residues, from the cysteine through the phenylalanine. Kept here is only the CDR3 DNA, which spans 45 bases and is read in frame from base 1. Sequences SGHDN (CDR1) and FVKESK (CDR2) are obtained from the germline V gene. General study outcomes and caveats: How much clinical and demographic metadata was included differed by source and by participant, and the metadata was provided uncurated.

One collaborating source in Seattle enrolled patients while the patients were actively infected and followed the patients over time throughout the course of disease. Whole blood was collected in K2EDTA tubes by collaborating institutions according to the institutions' own protocols. For TCRbeta analysis, collaborator samples were shipped as frozen whole blood, as isolated PBMCs, or as DNA extracted from either sample type. Sequencing was performed on peripheral blood. This receptor was taken from a woman aged 55-69 years with COVID-19, enrolled during active disease. The sequence is built from TRBV14 and TRBJ1-2; the D gene lacks a confident call. CDR3 protein: CASSQGLPRGYGYTF. The DNA is as follows: TGTGCCAGCAGCCAAGGGCTACCCCGAGGCTATGGCTACACCTTC.